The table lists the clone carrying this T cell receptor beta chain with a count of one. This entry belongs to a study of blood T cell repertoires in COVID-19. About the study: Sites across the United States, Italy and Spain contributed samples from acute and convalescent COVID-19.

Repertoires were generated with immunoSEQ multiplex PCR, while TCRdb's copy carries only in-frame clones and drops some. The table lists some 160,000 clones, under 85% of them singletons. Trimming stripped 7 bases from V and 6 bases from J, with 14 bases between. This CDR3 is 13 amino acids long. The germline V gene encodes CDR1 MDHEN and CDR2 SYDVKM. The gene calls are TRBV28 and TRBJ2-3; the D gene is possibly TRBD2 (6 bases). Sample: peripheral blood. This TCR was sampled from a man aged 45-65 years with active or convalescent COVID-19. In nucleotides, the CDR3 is TGTGCCAGCATCTACCAGGCGGGGGATACGCAGTATTTT. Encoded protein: CASIYQAGDTQYF.